Only a few counts were recorded for the clone carrying this T cell receptor (beta chain). Antigen: not known. The data originate from a study of cytomegalovirus exposure and HLA in healthy donors. Study background: Prior work identified around 120 million unique TCR beta sequences in roughly 180 million T cells.

Findings and caveats of the study: Presence/absence analyses took donor sequencing depth as roughly uniform.

V was shortened by 7 bases and J by 7 bases, with 21 bases between the two germline ends. The CDR3 sequence is 15 residues long. Germline V gene data show CDR1 as SGHDT and CDR2 as YYEEEE. PCR employed 60 Vbeta and 13 Jbeta primers. TCRdb's copy holds only in-frame clones and misses some; the assay was immunoSEQ multiplex PCR. The table records fewer than 180,000 clones, more than 65% of them present only once. V and J are TRBV5-6 and TRBJ2-1; D possibly corresponds to TRBD1 (7 bases). This clonotype originated in a man aged 45 to 65 in good health and CMV-seropositive. The material sequenced was PBMCs. CDR3 residues: CASARRGRGDNEQFF. DNA for the CDR3: TGTGCCAGCGCACGAAGGGGCAGGGGGGATAATGAGCAGTTCTTC.